This T cell receptor (beta chain) was identified during a study of blood T cell repertoires in COVID-19. Overall study: The United States, Italy and Spain supplied acute and convalescent COVID-19 samples. Nucleic acid was either cDNA or gDNA, and it came from T cells, B-cell-depleted T cells, or PBMCs.

Clones were sequenced by immunoSEQ multiplex PCR, and TCRdb holds only the in-frame ones, with some missing. The sample consists of 150,000 to 200,000 clones, over 70% of them appearing once. Those enrolled, adults aged about 18 to 89 years, came from about two dozen US areas. Up to 2 weeks before entering the study, exposed participants had met a COVID-19 case. Trimming shortened V by 5 bases and J by 2 bases, and 14 bases separated the two germline ends. Germline V gene lookup returns CDR1 LNHDA and CDR2 SQIVND (reference sequence). The CDR3 extends over 15 amino acids. V and J are TRBV19 and TRBJ2-3; tentative D call: TRBD2 (7 bases). This TCR derives from a man between 65 and 79 years old who had been exposed to COVID-19. Specimen: PBMCs or T cells enriched from blood (not recorded which). In DNA form, the CDR3 reads TGTGCCAGTAGTGGCCAGCGGGGACACACAGATACGCAGTATTTT. Its translation: CASSGQRGHTDTQYF.